This TCR beta chain was identified during a study of blood T cells in healthy people across ages. The CDR3 totals 14 residues. Per the germline V gene, CDR1 is MDHEN and CDR2 is SYDVKM. Losses at the gene ends were 7 bases for V and 2 bases for J; bases not matched to a gene: 7. This clonotype was found a few times. A second PCR, run for roughly 7 to 11 cycles, used a sample-barcoded 5' primer plus a J-beta primer mix. In TCRdb, the 5' RACE reads were re-called with MiXCR into one record per CDR3 protein. This table holds roughly 410,000 distinct CDR3 sequences, about 52% found once. Sequenced material: blood. The clonotype comes from a man in his 60s in good health. V is TRBV28 and J is TRBJ2-5; 7 bases match TRBD1. CDR3 protein: CASTPPDRQETQYF. As DNA, the CDR3 is TGTGCCAGCACCCCACCGGACAGGCAAGAGACCCAGTACTTC.